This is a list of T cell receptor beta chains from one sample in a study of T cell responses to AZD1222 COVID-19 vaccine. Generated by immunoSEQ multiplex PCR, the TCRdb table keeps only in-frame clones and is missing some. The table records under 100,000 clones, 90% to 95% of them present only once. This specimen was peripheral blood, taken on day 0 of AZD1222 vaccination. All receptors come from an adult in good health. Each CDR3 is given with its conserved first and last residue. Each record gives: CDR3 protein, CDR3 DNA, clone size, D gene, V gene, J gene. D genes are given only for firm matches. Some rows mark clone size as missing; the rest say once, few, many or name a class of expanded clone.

cdr3_aa: CASSLGLAEYNEQFF
cdr3_nt: TGTGCCAGCAGCCTTGGACTAGCGGAGTACAATGAGCAGTTCTTC
clone_size: .
d_call: TRBD2
v_call: TRBV28
j_call: TRBJ2-1

cdr3_aa: CASSPGITSSYNSPLHF
cdr3_nt: TGTGCCAGCAGTCCCGGGATTACCAGCTCCTATAATTCACCCCTCCACTTT
clone_size: .
d_call: .
v_call: TRBV27
j_call: TRBJ1-6

cdr3_aa: CASSLATGPGSPLHF
cdr3_nt: TGTGCCAGCAGCTTGGCCACAGGTCCCGGGTCACCCCTCCACTTT
clone_size: .
d_call: .
v_call: TRBV5-4
j_call: TRBJ1-6

cdr3_aa: CASSLNPNYEQYF
cdr3_nt: TGTGCCAGCTCACTCAACCCTAATTACGAGCAGTACTTC
clone_size: .
d_call: .
v_call: TRBV18
j_call: TRBJ2-7

cdr3_aa: CASSHRGPNYGYTF
cdr3_nt: TGTGCCAGCAGCCACAGGGGGCCTAACTATGGCTACACCTTC
clone_size: once
d_call: TRBD1
v_call: TRBV5-6
j_call: TRBJ1-2

cdr3_aa: CASSERGTGESFF
cdr3_nt: TGTGCCAGCAGTGAAAGGGGGACAGGGGAGTCTTTCTTT
clone_size: few
d_call: TRBD1
v_call: TRBV2
j_call: TRBJ1-1

cdr3_aa: CASSPLLQGEAFF
cdr3_nt: TGTGCCAGCTCACCATTACTACAGGGTGAAGCTTTCTTT
clone_size: few
d_call: .
v_call: TRBV18
j_call: TRBJ1-1

cdr3_aa: CATSRGEVSPEAFF
cdr3_nt: TGTGCCACCAGCAGAGGAGAGGTCTCCCCTGAAGCTTTCTTT
clone_size: .
d_call: .
v_call: TRBV15
j_call: TRBJ1-1

cdr3_aa: CASSDSVYAGNTIYF
cdr3_nt: TGTGCCAGCAGTGATTCAGTGTACGCTGGAAACACCATATATTTT
clone_size: .
d_call: .
v_call: TRBV2
j_call: TRBJ1-3

cdr3_aa: CASSFSPRGVNTEAFF
cdr3_nt: TGTGCCAGCAGCTTTTCCCCCCGAGGGGTGAACACTGAAGCTTTCTTT
clone_size: .
d_call: .
v_call: TRBV7-9
j_call: TRBJ1-1

cdr3_aa: CASSIAGGGTDTQYF
cdr3_nt: TGTGCCAGTAGTATAGCGGGGGGCGGCACAGATACGCAGTATTTT
clone_size: .
d_call: .
v_call: TRBV19
j_call: TRBJ2-3

cdr3_aa: CASSLQVYEQYF
cdr3_nt: TGTGCCAGCAGCTTACAGGTCTACGAGCAGTACTTC
clone_size: once
d_call: .
v_call: TRBV6-2/TRBV6-3
j_call: TRBJ2-7

cdr3_aa: CAWSVWHRTGELFF
cdr3_nt: TGTGCCTGGAGTGTATGGCATAGAACCGGGGAGCTGTTTTTT
clone_size: .
d_call: .
v_call: TRBV30
j_call: TRBJ2-2

cdr3_aa: CAMKAGTNTGELFF
cdr3_nt: TGTGCCATGAAAGCGGGGACGAACACCGGGGAGCTGTTTTTT
clone_size: .
d_call: TRBD2
v_call: TRBV10-3
j_call: TRBJ2-2

cdr3_aa: CASSLMAGNTEAFF
cdr3_nt: TGTGCCAGCAGCTTAATGGCCGGGAACACTGAAGCTTTCTTT
clone_size: .
d_call: .
v_call: TRBV7-3
j_call: TRBJ1-1

cdr3_aa: CASSPTVEAFF
cdr3_nt: TGTGCCAGCAGTCCGACAGTCGAAGCTTTCTTT
clone_size: .
d_call: .
v_call: TRBV2
j_call: TRBJ1-1

cdr3_aa: CASSLIVGYGYTF
cdr3_nt: TGTGCCAGCAGTTTGATCGTGGGCTATGGCTACACCTTC
clone_size: .
d_call: .
v_call: TRBV12-3/TRBV12-4
j_call: TRBJ1-2

cdr3_aa: CASSPNRGQLKMNTEAFF
cdr3_nt: TGTGCCAGCTCACCAAATCGAGGACAGCTAAAGATGAACACTGAAGCTTTCTTT
clone_size: .
d_call: .
v_call: TRBV18
j_call: TRBJ1-1

cdr3_aa: CASSQEGYRTDTQYF
cdr3_nt: TGCGCCAGCAGCCAAGAAGGCTACCGCACAGATACGCAGTATTTT
clone_size: .
d_call: .
v_call: TRBV4-1
j_call: TRBJ2-3

cdr3_aa: CASSPFLNTEAFF
cdr3_nt: TGTGCCAGCAGCCCCTTTCTGAACACTGAAGCTTTCTTT
clone_size: .
d_call: .
v_call: TRBV6-5
j_call: TRBJ1-1

cdr3_aa: CASSEDRGAFF
cdr3_nt: TGTGCCAGCAGCGAGGACAGGGGAGCTTTCTTT
clone_size: .
d_call: TRBD1
v_call: TRBV2
j_call: TRBJ1-1

cdr3_aa: CASSDYREEYNEQFF
cdr3_nt: TGTGCCAGCAGTGATTACAGGGAGGAATACAATGAGCAGTTCTTC
clone_size: .
d_call: .
v_call: TRBV28
j_call: TRBJ2-1

cdr3_aa: CASSSGLAEFF
cdr3_nt: TGTGCCAGCAGTTCGGGACTAGCGGAGTTCTTC
clone_size: .
d_call: TRBD2
v_call: TRBV12-3/TRBV12-4
j_call: TRBJ2-1

cdr3_aa: CASSYSPGGLYGYTF
cdr3_nt: TGTGCCAGCAGTTACTCTCCAGGGGGCTTGTATGGCTACACCTTC
clone_size: .
d_call: TRBD1
v_call: TRBV6-2/TRBV6-3
j_call: TRBJ1-2

cdr3_aa: CASSPRDLGRWAFF
cdr3_nt: TGCGCCAGCAGCCCCAGGGACTTAGGGAGGTGGGCTTTCTTT
clone_size: .
d_call: .
v_call: TRBV4-1
j_call: TRBJ1-1

cdr3_aa: CASSSGGYEQYF
cdr3_nt: TGTGCCAGCAGCTCCGGAGGCTACGAGCAGTACTTC
clone_size: .
d_call: .
v_call: TRBV5-6
j_call: TRBJ2-7

cdr3_aa: CASSYDRGSLLYEQYF
cdr3_nt: TGTGCCAGCAGTTACGACAGGGGCTCCCTCCTCTACGAGCAGTACTTC
clone_size: .
d_call: TRBD1
v_call: TRBV6-2/TRBV6-3
j_call: TRBJ2-7

cdr3_aa: CASSGKDSRAEAFF
cdr3_nt: TGTGCCAGCAGCGGAAAAGACAGTCGGGCTGAAGCTTTCTTT
clone_size: .
d_call: .
v_call: TRBV9
j_call: TRBJ1-1

cdr3_aa: CASSSLGAGLYTEAFF
cdr3_nt: TGTGCCAGCAGCTCACTGGGCGCAGGACTTTACACTGAAGCTTTCTTT
clone_size: .
d_call: .
v_call: TRBV27
j_call: TRBJ1-1

cdr3_aa: CASSHSTGGQETQYF
cdr3_nt: TGTGCCAGCAGCCACTCCACAGGGGGTCAAGAGACCCAGTACTTC
clone_size: once
d_call: TRBD1
v_call: TRBV28
j_call: TRBJ2-5